This note documents a single TCR beta chain sequence. Its antigen is not identified. The data originate from a study of cytomegalovirus exposure and HLA in healthy donors. The table came from immunoSEQ multiplex PCR; TCRdb's copy has only in-frame clones and leaves some out. The sample yields a few hundred thousand clones, 75% to 90% seen once. V was clipped by 3 bases and J by 1 base; unmatched bases: 3. Looked up from germline, CDR1 is ENHRY and CDR2 is SYGVKD. This CDR3 is 15 amino acids long. Points from the study as a whole: In vitro, three CMV-associated chains proved specific for CMV antigens.

V gene TRBV10-3 combines with J gene TRBJ2-3, with 8 bases fitting TRBD1. Source material: PBMCs. The clonotype comes from a woman younger than 35 in good health and CMV-seronegative. This CDR3 is CAISDETGGTDTQYF. CDR3 sequence (DNA): TGTGCCATCAGTGATGAGACAGGGGGCACAGATACGCAGTATTTT.